The 15 T cell receptor beta chains presented below share a single source sample, sequenced in a study of PD-L1 blockade in urothelial cancer. Data came from immunoSEQ multiplex PCR; TCRdb stores just in-frame clones and leaves some out. The sample consists of about 88,000 clones, roughly nine tenths of them appearing once. The sequencing used PBMCs, collected around atezolizumab (anti-PD-L1) treatment. All receptors derive from a man aged 55 to 70 with urothelial cancer.

The rearrangement joins TRBV27 to TRBJ2-4; the D gene is possibly TRBD2 (7 bases). V dropped 7 bases and J dropped 9 bases, with 19 bases sitting between them. CDR1 is MNHEY and CDR2 is SMNVEV in the germline V gene (reference sequence). The CDR3 length is 14 residues. CDR3 DNA: TGTGCCAGCAAGGGGGGGAGCGGTTTCGGCATTCAGTACTTC. It translates to CASKGGSGFGIQYF.

This clone was found a few times. The rearrangement joins TRBV19 to TRBJ2-3; possible D gene TRBD2, 5 bases. The V end lost 6 bases, the J end lost 0 bases, and 13 bases lay between the germline ends. This CDR3 region has 15 residues. Germline V CDR1 and CDR2: LNHDA, SQIVND (reference sequence). In DNA, the CDR3 is TGTGCCAGTAGCGAGGAGGCAGTAAGCACAGATACGCAGTATTTT. The encoded protein is CASSEEAVSTDTQYF.

The V and J genes are TRBV18 and TRBJ2-7; TRBD2 is a possible D gene (6 bases). V was shortened by 1 base and J by 3 bases, with 19 bases between the two germline ends. The CDR3 loop spans 17 amino acids. Germline V lookup: CDR1 KGHSH, CDR2 LQKENI. The CDR3 region is CASSPLGAETAGYEQYF. CDR3 DNA: TGTGCCAGCTCACCACTAGGGGCCGAAACAGCGGGCTACGAGCAGTACTTC.

The chain joins TRBV5-1 to TRBJ2-2; a weak D match, TRBD2 (6 bases). V dropped 5 bases and J dropped 8 bases, with 16 bases sitting between them. This CDR3 contains 14 residues. Germline loops: CDR1 SGHRS, CDR2 YFSETQ. The CDR3 is CASRSGTLSGELFF. The CDR3 DNA is TGCGCCAGCAGGTCCGGGACTCTGTCTGGGGAGCTGTTTTTT.

The chain is built from TRBV5-1 and TRBJ2-1; a weak D match, TRBD1 (5 bases). V was clipped by 1 base and J by 2 bases, with 7 bases between them. The CDR3 is 14 residues long. Germline CDR1 and CDR2: SGHRS and YFSETQ. Here the CDR3 DNA reads TGCGCCAGCAGCTTGCGGACAACCTACAATGAGCAGTTCTTC. It is translated as CASSLRTTYNEQFF. The full variable domain, its missing parts supplied by reference TRBV5-1 and TRBJ2-1, is KAGVTQTPRYLIKTRGQQVTLSCSPISGHRSVSWYQQTPGQGLQFLFEYFSETQRNKGNFPGRFSGRQFSNSRSEMNVSTLELGDSALYLCASSLRTTYNEQFFGPGTRLTVL.

The count of this clone is one. CDR3 amino acids: CASSLAGQPYEQYF. CDR3 in DNA: TGTGCCAGCAGCTTAGCTGGACAGCCCTACGAGCAGTACTTC. The genes are TRBV7-9 and TRBJ2-7, with a tentative D call TRBD1 (6 bases). The CDR3 is made up of 14 amino acids. The germline CDR1 and CDR2 sequences are SEHNR and FQNEAQ (reference sequence). V gave up 0 bases and J gave up 2 bases, with 8 bases separating them.

The chain is built from TRBV28 and TRBJ2-7; TRBD1 matches 8 bases. The V gene end was trimmed by 8 bases and the J gene end by 7 bases; junction bases not matched to a gene: 7. CDR1 is MDHEN, CDR2 SYDVKM, per germline. The CDR3 has 12 residues. The CDR3 DNA follows: TGTGCCAGCCAGACAGGGGTGCAAGAGCAGTACTTC. This encodes CASQTGVQEQYF.

V is TRBV29-1 and J is TRBJ1-1; possible D gene TRBD1, 5 bases. This CDR3 has 14 amino acids. The V and J ends lost 1 base and 1 base respectively, with 10 bases between them. Germline CDR1 reads SQVTM; CDR2 reads ANQGSEA. Here the CDR3 DNA reads TGCAGCGTTGAAGTCCCCGGACAGAACACTGAAGCTTTCTTT. Encoded protein: CSVEVPGQNTEAFF.

The genes are TRBV2 and TRBJ1-4; perhaps TRBD1 as D (5 bases). Germline lookup yields CDR1 SNHLY and CDR2 FYNNEI. Trimming took 6 bases from V and 7 from J, leaving 18 bases between them. This CDR3 spans 15 amino acids. The CDR3 sequence is CASSEMSGVLEKLFF. In DNA form, the CDR3 reads TGTGCCAGCAGCGAGATGTCGGGGGTACTTGAAAAACTGTTTTTT.

The V call is TRBV9, the J call TRBJ1-3, with a tentative D call TRBD1 (6 bases). The V end lost 0 bases, the J end lost 8 bases, and 18 bases lay between the germline ends. The CDR3 extends over 16 amino acids. Germline CDR1 reads SGDLS; CDR2 reads YYNGEE. CDR3 region: CASSVGGGQGSHTIYF. DNA of the CDR3: TGTGCCAGCAGCGTAGGGGGGGGTCAGGGGAGCCACACCATATATTTT.

The gene calls are TRBV18 and TRBJ2-3; no reliable D call. Between the trimmed V and J ends, which lost 3 bases and 5 bases, there was a span of 9 bases. Germline V gene lookup returns CDR1 KGHSH and CDR2 LQKENI. The CDR3 consists of 13 residues. The CDR3 region has the DNA TGTGCCAGCTCACCCAACAGAAGAGATACGCAGTATTTT. This encodes CASSPNRRDTQYF.

The CDR3 loop is CASSLPGTGRSYEQYF. Here the CDR3 DNA reads TGTGCCAGCAGCTTGCCCGGGACAGGGAGATCCTACGAGCAGTACTTC. This chain uses TRBV5-4 with TRBJ2-7; 9 bases line up with TRBD1. Germline loops: CDR1 SGHNT, CDR2 YYREEE (reference sequence). This CDR3 is 16 amino acids long. Losses at the gene ends were 1 base for V and 1 base for J; bases not matched to a gene: 6.

The V and J genes are TRBV7-2 and TRBJ2-7, with a possible D match to TRBD2 (6 bases). CDR3 length: 13 residues. Germline lookup yields CDR1 SGHTA and CDR2 FQGNSA. V lost 2 bases and J 7 bases, leaving 12 bases between the germline ends. CDR3: CASSLIFGGEQYF. The CDR3 bases are TGTGCCAGCAGCTTAATCTTCGGGGGAGAGCAGTACTTC.

The chain links TRBV30 to TRBJ1-6; TRBD1 is a possible D gene (5 bases). In germline, CDR1 is GTSNPN, CDR2 SVGIG (reference sequence). The CDR3 covers 13 residues. Trimming removed 3 bases at V and 4 bases at J, with 7 bases between. For the CDR3, the DNA is TGTGCCTGGAGGCCAGGGTATAATTCACCCCTCCACTTT. Translated: CAWRPGYNSPLHF.

V gene TRBV9 combines with J gene TRBJ2-4; possible D gene TRBD2, 5 bases. This CDR3 has 13 residues. The germline CDR1 and CDR2 sequences are SGDLS and YYNGEE. The V gene lost 5 bases and the J gene lost 7 bases, with 13 bases spanning the gap. The CDR3 region is CASSALGENIQYF. CDR3 DNA: TGTGCCAGCAGTGCCCTTGGGGAGAACATTCAGTACTTC.